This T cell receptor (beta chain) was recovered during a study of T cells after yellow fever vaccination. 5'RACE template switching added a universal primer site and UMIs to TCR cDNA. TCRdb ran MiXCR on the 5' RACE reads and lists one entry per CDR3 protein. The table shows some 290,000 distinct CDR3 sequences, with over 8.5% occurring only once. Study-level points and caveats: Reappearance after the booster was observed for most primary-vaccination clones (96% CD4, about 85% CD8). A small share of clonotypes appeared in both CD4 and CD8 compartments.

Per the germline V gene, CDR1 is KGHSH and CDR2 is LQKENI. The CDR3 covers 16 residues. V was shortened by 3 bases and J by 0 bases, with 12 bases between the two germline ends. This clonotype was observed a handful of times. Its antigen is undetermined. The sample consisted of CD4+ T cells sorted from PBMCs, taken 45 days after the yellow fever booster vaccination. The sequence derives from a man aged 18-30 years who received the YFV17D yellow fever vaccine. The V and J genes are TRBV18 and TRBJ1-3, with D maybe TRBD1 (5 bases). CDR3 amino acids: CASSPQGFNSGNTIYF. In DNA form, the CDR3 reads TGTGCCAGCTCACCTCAGGGTTTTAACTCTGGAAACACCATATATTTT. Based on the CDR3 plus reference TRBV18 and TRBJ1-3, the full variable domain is NAGVMQNPRHLVRRRGQEARLRCSPMKGHSHVYWYRQLPEEGLKFMVYLQKENIIDESGMPKERFSAEFPKEGPSILRIQQVVRGDSAAYFCASSPQGFNSGNTIYFGEGSWLTVV.